The clone carrying this T cell receptor (beta chain) was detected only a few times. Its antigen is unknown. This sample stems from a study of CD8 T cells in ankylosing spondylitis. MiXCR was run by TCRdb on the 5' RACE reads, yielding one entry per CDR3 protein. The data contain more than 250,000 distinct CDR3 sequences, roughly 11% of them singletons. The study, taken as a whole, reports: In ankylosing spondylitis blood, a motif of roughly eight highly homologous TCR beta variants appeared characteristic. Disease-linked clones reportedly concentrated significantly in matched ankylosing spondylitis synovial fluid.

In germline, CDR1 is SGHRS, CDR2 YFSETQ. The V end was cut by 5 bases, the J end by 11 bases, with 17 bases between. This CDR3 is 12 amino acids long. The genes are TRBV5-1 and TRBJ2-7, with D maybe TRBD1 (6 bases). Sequencing was done on a sample of blood, either unsorted or a sorted T cell fraction (not recorded which). This clonotype was sampled from a female donor with ankylosing spondylitis or in good health (not recorded which). The CDR3 DNA sequence: TGCGCCAGCAGTTCAGACAGGACCCCAAAGTACTTC. Its protein product is CASSSDRTPKYF.